This section outlines one T cell receptor (beta chain) sequence together with its context. Random hexamers were used to reverse transcribe the RNA input (about 0.5 to 1 ug). immunoSEQ multiplex PCR amplified TCR beta CDR3 across 54 Vbeta, 13 Jbeta. TCRdb reprocessed the immunoSEQ multiplex PCR reads via MiXCR and lists one record per CDR3 protein. The sample includes roughly 190,000 distinct CDR3 sequences, under 95% of them seen just once. This record comes from a study of CD8 T cells in Susac syndrome. Trimming took off 5 bases at V and 3 bases at J, with 10 bases between the two ends. Germline V gives CDR1 SGHTA, CDR2 FQGNSA. CDR3 length equals 13 residues. Controls comprised healthy donors matched for age and sex. TEMRA cells were FACS-enriched, and CD8+ and CD4+ T cells were isolated negatively.

Source material: CD4+ T cells from PBMCs. The TCR sequence derives from a human donor in good health. The chain combines TRBV7-2 with TRBJ2-5, with D maybe TRBD1 (6 bases). The CDR3 bases are TGTGCCAGCAGCCGACAGGTAGAAGAGACCCAGTACTTC. This translates into CASSRQVEETQYF.